This T cell receptor beta chain was observed in a study of CD8 T cells in Susac syndrome. The CDR3 is made up of 13 amino acids. Germline values: CDR1 MNHNS, CDR2 SASEGT. V gave up 5 bases and J gave up 0 bases, with 4 bases separating them. CD8+ and CD4+ blood T cells underwent TCR beta sequencing. The authors negatively isolated CD8+ and CD4+ T cells and FACS-enriched TEMRA cells. With random hexamers, roughly 0.45 to 1 ug RNA was reverse transcribed. Amplification of the TCR beta CDR3 was carried out by immunoSEQ multiplex PCR, which spanned a total of 54 Vbeta and 13 Jbeta segments. MiXCR was run by TCRdb on the immunoSEQ multiplex PCR reads, yielding one entry per CDR3 protein. The repertoire holds 300,000 or so distinct CDR3 sequences, with approximately 90% as singletons.

This TCR came from a human donor with multiple sclerosis. The genes are TRBV6-1 and TRBJ1-4, with no clear D. The sequencing input was CD4+ T cells from PBMCs. DNA for the CDR3: TGTGCCAGCAGTATTTCAACTAATGAAAAACTGTTTTTT. It encodes CASSISTNEKLFF.